The T cell receptor (beta chain) described here comes from a study of T cell responses to AZD1222 COVID-19 vaccine. This CDR3 spans 16 amino acids. Germline V lookup: CDR1 SGHRS, CDR2 YFSETQ. V dropped 4 bases and J dropped 4; count of bases not matched to a gene: 8. A note on this clone: The antigen is unknown.

Profiled with immunoSEQ multiplex PCR; TCRdb holds only in-frame clones, not every one. The data show 30,000 to 35,000 clones, 75% to 80% seen once. Findings and limits, study-wide: A rise in Spike-specific TCR breadth and depth followed two AZD1222 doses. Nearly half of the spike-specific TCRs reportedly recognize variant regions that carry no mutations. Donor demographics were predominantly white British with a female majority; clonal diversity may be underestimated.

Sequences were derived from peripheral blood, sampled 28 days after the second AZD1222 dose. The clonotype was recovered from an adult who received the AZD1222 COVID-19 vaccine. The V gene is TRBV5-1, the J gene TRBJ2-2; 9 bases line up with TRBD2. For the CDR3, the DNA is TGCGCCAGCAGCCCCGCGGGACTAGCAGGCACCGGGGAGCTGTTTTTT. Its translation is CASSPAGLAGTGELFF.